Included here is one T cell receptor beta chain sequence, with context. The antigen is unknown. The CDR3 sequence is 15 residues long. Trimming left V 6 bases short and J 4 bases short, with 16 bases between. Germline values: CDR1 MNHEY, CDR2 SVGEGT. The data were taken from a study of CD8 T cells in Susac syndrome. General study points: The CD4+ T cell repertoires, which came from Susac syndrome patients, showed no sign of clonal expansion.

TEMRA cells underwent FACS enrichment and CD8+ and CD4+ T cells underwent negative isolation. Reverse transcription of roughly 0.5 to 1 ug RNA was carried out with random hexamers. One entry per CDR3 protein results from TCRdb running MiXCR on the immunoSEQ multiplex PCR reads. Of roughly 150,000 distinct CDR3 sequences in the sample, approximately 95% were seen once. Sequencing used CD4+ T cells from PBMCs. The genes are TRBV6-2 or TRBV6-3 and TRBJ1-5; no clear D gene. This TCR was sampled from a human donor with Susac syndrome. In DNA form, the CDR3 reads TGTGCCAGCAGCCGGGAGGACGGAGGAAATCAGCCCCAGCATTTT. It translates to CASSREDGGNQPQHF.